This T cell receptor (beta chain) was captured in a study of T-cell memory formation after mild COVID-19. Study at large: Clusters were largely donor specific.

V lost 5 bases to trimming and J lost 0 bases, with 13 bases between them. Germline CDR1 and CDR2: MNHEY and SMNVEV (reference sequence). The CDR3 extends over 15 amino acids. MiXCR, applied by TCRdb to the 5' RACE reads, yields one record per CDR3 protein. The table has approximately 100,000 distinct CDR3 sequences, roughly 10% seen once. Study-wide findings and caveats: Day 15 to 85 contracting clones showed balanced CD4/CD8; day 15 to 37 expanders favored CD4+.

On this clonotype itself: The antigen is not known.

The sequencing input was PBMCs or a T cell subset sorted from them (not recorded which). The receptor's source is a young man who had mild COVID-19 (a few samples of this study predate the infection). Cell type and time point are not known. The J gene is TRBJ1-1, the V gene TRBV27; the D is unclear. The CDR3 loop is CASSKGMYMNTEAFF. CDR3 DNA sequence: TGTGCCAGCAGTAAAGGGATGTACATGAACACTGAAGCTTTCTTT.